The rows below give T cell receptor beta chains drawn from one sample of a study of T-cell memory formation after mild COVID-19. TCRdb re-derived calls from the 5' RACE reads in MiXCR, one entry per CDR3 protein. Here the sample spans about 190,000 distinct CDR3 sequences, roughly 18% being singletons. Sequencing was performed on PBMCs or a T cell subset sorted from them (not recorded which). These TCRs come from an adult woman who had mild COVID-19 (a few samples of this study predate the infection). Cell type and time point are not known. CDR3s include the opening cysteine and the closing phenylalanine or tryptophan. The order of the fields is clone size, CDR3 length, V gene, D gene, J gene, CDR3 DNA, CDR3 protein. A D gene is named only where the DNA matches it firmly. Not all rows give a size; the values are once, few, many and, for expanded clones, a class.

few	12	TRBV6-2/TRBV6-3	-	TRBJ1-2	TGTGCCAGCGCGACTTCTCACTATGGCTACACCTTC	CASATSHYGYTF
few	14	TRBV7-2	-	TRBJ2-5	TGTGCCAGCAGCCCGTACATAACCCGAGAGACCCAGTACTTC	CASSPYITRETQYF
few	15	TRBV4-2	TRBD2	TRBJ2-1	TGTGCCAGCAGCCAAGATCGCGGGGGCTACAATGAGCAGTTCTTC	CASSQDRGGYNEQFF
-	14	TRBV7-9	TRBD1	TRBJ1-1	TGTGCCAGCAGCCCGAGGACAGGGGACACTGAAGCTTTCTTT	CASSPRTGDTEAFF
medium-sized	16	TRBV5-1	-	TRBJ2-2	TGCGCCAGCAGCTTACCCGGGGCGGCGAACACCGGGGAGCTGTTTTTT	CASSLPGAANTGELFF
few	13	TRBV2	-	TRBJ2-5	TGTGCCAGCAGTGAAAGGACTTGGGAGACCCAGTACTTC	CASSERTWETQYF
few	16	TRBV7-2	TRBD1	TRBJ2-7	TGTGCCAGCAGCAGCCCGGGACAGCCATCCTCCTACGAGCAGTACTTC	CASSSPGQPSSYEQYF
-	14	TRBV12-3/TRBV12-4	TRBD2	TRBJ2-1	TGTGCCAGCAGCTTTAGCGGGAACTACAATGAGCAGTTCTTC	CASSFSGNYNEQFF
few	13	TRBV5-1	TRBD2	TRBJ2-7	TGCGCCAGCAGTTCCGGGGGGACCAACGAGCAGTACTTC	CASSSGGTNEQYF
few	15	TRBV10-3	TRBD2	TRBJ2-5	TGTGCCATCAGTGAGACTAGCGGGGGCCAAGAGACCCAGTACTTC	CAISETSGGQETQYF
-	16	TRBV19	TRBD2	TRBJ2-1	TGTGCCAGTACTTCCCTTACTAGCGGGAGGGCCCCCGAGCAGTTCTTC	CASTSLTSGRAPEQFF
few	14	TRBV7-2	-	TRBJ2-3	TGTGCCAGCAGCTTAGAAGGGAGTCAGGGGACGCAGTATTTT	CASSLEGSQGTQYF
-	14	TRBV20-1	-	TRBJ2-3	TGCAGTGCTAGTACCCGGGGGGCCACAGATACGCAGTATTTT	CSASTRGATDTQYF
few	14	TRBV20-1	TRBD1	TRBJ1-4	TGCAGTGCTGATACCGGGACAGGGAATGAAAAACTGTTTTTT	CSADTGTGNEKLFF
few	12	TRBV7-3	-	TRBJ2-1	TGTGCCAGCAGCTTCGGGCGGGATGAGCAGTTCTTC	CASSFGRDEQFF
-	13	TRBV10-3	-	TRBJ1-1	TGTGCCATCAGTGAGGCCGGGCAGGGAGAAGCTTTCTTT	CAISEAGQGEAFF
-	13	TRBV4-2	-	TRBJ2-2	TGTGCCAGCAGCCAAGAAGGGGACGGGGAGCTGTTTTTT	CASSQEGDGELFF
-	13	TRBV2	-	TRBJ2-4	TGTGCCAGCAGTTTTGAACAGGGAAACATTCAGTACTTC	CASSFEQGNIQYF
few	13	TRBV25-1	-	TRBJ2-2	TGTGCCAGCAGTGATCATAACACCGGGGAGCTGTTTTTT	CASSDHNTGELFF
-	14	TRBV7-3	-	TRBJ2-3	TGTGCCAGCAGCTTTCAGACGCAGGACGATACGCAGTATTTT	CASSFQTQDDTQYF
-	14	TRBV5-1	-	TRBJ1-1	TGCGCCAGCAGCTTGGAGGGTCAGAACACTGAAGCTTTCTTT	CASSLEGQNTEAFF
-	15	TRBV7-9	-	TRBJ1-1	TGTGCCAGCAGCTTATCGGGCAGGATGAACACTGAAGCTTTCTTT	CASSLSGRMNTEAFF
-	15	TRBV6-4	TRBD2	TRBJ2-1	TGTGCCAGCAGTTTAGCGGGGAACTCCTACAATGAGCAGTTCTTC	CASSLAGNSYNEQFF